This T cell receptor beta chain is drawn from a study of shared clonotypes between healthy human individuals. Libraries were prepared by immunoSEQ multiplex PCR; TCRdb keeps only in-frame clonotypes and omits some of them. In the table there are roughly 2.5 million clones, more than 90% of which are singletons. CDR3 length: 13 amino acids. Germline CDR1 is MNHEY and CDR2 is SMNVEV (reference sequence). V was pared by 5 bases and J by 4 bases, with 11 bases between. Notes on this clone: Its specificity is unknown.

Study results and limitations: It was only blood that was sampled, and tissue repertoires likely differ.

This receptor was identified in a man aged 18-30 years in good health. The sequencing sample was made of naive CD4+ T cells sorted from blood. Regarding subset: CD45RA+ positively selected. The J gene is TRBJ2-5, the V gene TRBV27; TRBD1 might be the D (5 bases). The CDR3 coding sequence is TGTGCCAGCAGTACCAGGGTCCGAGAGACCCAGTACTTC. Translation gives CASSTRVRETQYF.